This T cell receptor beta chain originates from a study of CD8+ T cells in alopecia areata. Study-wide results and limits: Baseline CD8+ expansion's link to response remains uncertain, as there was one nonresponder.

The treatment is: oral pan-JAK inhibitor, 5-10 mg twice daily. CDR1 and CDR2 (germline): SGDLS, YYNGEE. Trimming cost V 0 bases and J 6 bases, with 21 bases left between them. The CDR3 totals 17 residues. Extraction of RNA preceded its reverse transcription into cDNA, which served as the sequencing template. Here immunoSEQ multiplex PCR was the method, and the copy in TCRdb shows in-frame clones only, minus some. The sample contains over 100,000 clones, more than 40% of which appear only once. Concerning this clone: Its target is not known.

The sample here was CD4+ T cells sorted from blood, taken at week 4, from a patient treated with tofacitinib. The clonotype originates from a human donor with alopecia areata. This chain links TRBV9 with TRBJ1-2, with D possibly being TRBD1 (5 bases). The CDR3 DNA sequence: TGTGCCAGCAGCGTAGGGCCTCCGGGGCGCCCAGCGGATGGCTACACCTTC. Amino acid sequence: CASSVGPPGRPADGYTF.